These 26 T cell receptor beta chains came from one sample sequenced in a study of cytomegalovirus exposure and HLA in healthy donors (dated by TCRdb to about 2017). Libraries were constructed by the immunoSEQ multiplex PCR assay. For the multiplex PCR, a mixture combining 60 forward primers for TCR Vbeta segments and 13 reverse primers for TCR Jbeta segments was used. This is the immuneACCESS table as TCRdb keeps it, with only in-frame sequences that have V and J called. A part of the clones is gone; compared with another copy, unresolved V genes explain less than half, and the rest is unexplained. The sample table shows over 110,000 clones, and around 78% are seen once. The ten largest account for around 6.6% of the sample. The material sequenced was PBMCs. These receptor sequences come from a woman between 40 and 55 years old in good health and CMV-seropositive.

The CDR3 here is CASSSPLAGRDETQYF. CDR3 nucleotide sequence: TGTGCCAGCAGTTCCCCCTTGGCAGGGAGGGACGAGACCCAGTACTTC. The chain couples TRBV28 to TRBJ2-5, with TRBD2 matching 7 bases. Trimming cost V 4 bases and J 5 bases; bases outside gene matches: 13. The CDR3 has 16 amino acids. Germline CDR1 MDHEN, CDR2 SYDVKM.

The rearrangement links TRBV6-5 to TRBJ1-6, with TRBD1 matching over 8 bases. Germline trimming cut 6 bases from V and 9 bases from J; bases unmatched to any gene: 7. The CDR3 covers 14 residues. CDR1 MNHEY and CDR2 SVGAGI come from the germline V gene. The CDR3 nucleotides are TGTGCCAGCAGCGGACAGGGATCGGGTTCACCCCTCCACTTT. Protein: CASSGQGSGSPLHF.

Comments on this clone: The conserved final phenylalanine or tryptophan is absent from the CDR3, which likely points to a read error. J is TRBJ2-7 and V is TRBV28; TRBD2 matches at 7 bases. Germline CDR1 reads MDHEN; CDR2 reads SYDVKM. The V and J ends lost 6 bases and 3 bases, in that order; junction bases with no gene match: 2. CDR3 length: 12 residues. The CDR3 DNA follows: TGTGCCAGCAGCCTAGCGGACTACGAGCAGTACCTC. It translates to CASSLADYEQYL.

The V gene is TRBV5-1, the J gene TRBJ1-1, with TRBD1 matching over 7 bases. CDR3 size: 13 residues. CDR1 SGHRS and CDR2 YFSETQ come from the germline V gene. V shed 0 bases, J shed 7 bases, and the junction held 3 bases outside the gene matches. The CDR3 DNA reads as TGCGCCAGCAGCTTGGGCGGGACAGATGAAGCTTTCTTT. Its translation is CASSLGGTDEAFF. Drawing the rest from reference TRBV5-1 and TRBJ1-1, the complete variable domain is KAGVTQTPRYLIKTRGQQVTLSCSPISGHRSVSWYQQTPGQGLQFLFEYFSETQRNKGNFPGRFSGRQFSNSRSEMNVSTLELGDSALYLCASSLGGTDEAFFGQGTRLTVV.

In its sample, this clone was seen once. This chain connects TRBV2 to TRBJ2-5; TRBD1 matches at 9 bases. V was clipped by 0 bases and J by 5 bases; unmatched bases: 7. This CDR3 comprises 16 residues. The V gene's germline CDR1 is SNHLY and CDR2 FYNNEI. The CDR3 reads CASSEALGTGRETQYF. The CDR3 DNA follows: TGTGCCAGCAGTGAAGCGCTTGGGACAGGGAGGGAGACCCAGTACTTC.

The CDR3: CASSPGRGQNTQYF. The CDR3 DNA reads TGTGCCAGCAGCCCGGGAAGGGGGCAGAATACGCAGTATTTT. This chain connects TRBV9 to TRBJ2-3; TRBD1 agrees at 7 bases. Germline CDR1 reads SGDLS; CDR2 reads YYNGEE. The CDR3 spans 14 residues. The V segment lost 4 bases and the J segment 7 bases; nucleotides outside the gene matches: 9.

The CDR3 spells CASSLATSGRYNEQFF. For the CDR3, the DNA is TGTGCCAGCAGCTTAGCAACCAGCGGGAGATACAATGAGCAGTTCTTC. The chain is built from TRBV7-2 and TRBJ2-1; TRBD2 matches 8 bases. The J segment lost 4 bases and the V segment lost 0 bases, leaving 5 bases of the junction unmatched. Per germline, CDR1 SGHTA and CDR2 FQGNSA. The CDR3 extends over 16 amino acids.

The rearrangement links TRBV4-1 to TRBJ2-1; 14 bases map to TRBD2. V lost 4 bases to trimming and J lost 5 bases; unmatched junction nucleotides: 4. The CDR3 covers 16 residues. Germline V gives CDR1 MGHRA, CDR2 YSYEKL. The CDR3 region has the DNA TGCGCCAGCAGCCCATTGGGACTAGCGGGAGACAATGAGCAGTTCTTC. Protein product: CASSPLGLAGDNEQFF.

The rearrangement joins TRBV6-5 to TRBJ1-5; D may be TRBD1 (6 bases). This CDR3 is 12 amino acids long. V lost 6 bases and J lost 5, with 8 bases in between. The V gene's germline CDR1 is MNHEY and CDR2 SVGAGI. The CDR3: CASRQGDQPQHF. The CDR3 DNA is TGTGCCAGCAGACAGGGAGATCAGCCCCAGCATTTT.

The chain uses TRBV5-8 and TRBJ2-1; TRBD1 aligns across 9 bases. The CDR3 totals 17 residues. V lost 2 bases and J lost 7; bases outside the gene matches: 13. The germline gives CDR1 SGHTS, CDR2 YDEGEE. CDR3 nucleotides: TGTGCCAGCAGCTTTCTCCCCGGGACAGGGTCTAGGAATGAGCAGTTCTTC. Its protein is CASSFLPGTGSRNEQFF.

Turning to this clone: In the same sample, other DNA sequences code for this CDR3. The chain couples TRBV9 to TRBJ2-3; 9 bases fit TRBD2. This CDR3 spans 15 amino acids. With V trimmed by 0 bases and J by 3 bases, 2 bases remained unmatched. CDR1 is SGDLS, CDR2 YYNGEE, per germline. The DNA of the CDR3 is TGTGCCAGCAGCGTAGAAGCGGGAGGTACAGATACGCAGTATTTT. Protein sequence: CASSVEAGGTDTQYF.

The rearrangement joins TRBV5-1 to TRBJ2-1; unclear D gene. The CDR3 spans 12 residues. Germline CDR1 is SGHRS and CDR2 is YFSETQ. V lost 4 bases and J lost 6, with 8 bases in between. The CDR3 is CASSLMLNEQFF. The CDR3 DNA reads TGCGCCAGCAGCCTAATGCTCAATGAGCAGTTCTTC.

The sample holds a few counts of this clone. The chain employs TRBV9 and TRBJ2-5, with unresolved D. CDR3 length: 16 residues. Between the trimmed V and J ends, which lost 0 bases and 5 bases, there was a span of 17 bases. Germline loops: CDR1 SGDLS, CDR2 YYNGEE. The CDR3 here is CASSVEFSAPRETQYF. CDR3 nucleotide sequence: TGTGCCAGCAGCGTAGAGTTCAGCGCTCCCCGGGAGACCCAGTACTTC.

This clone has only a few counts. The CDR3 region is CASSPDRGRRNSPLHF. The CDR3 DNA sequence: TGTGCCAGCAGTCCTGACAGGGGGCGCAGGAATTCACCCCTCCACTTT. The chain employs TRBV27 and TRBJ1-6; 10 nucleotides line up with TRBD1. V shed 5 bases and J 7 bases; nucleotides not matched to a gene: 8. The CDR3 runs to 16 residues. CDR1 MNHEY and CDR2 SMNVEV come from the germline V gene (reference sequence).

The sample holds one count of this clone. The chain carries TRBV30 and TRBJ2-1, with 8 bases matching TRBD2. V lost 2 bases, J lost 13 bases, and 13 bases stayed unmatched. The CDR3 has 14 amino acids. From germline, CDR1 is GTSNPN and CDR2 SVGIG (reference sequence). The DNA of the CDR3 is TGTGCCTGGAGTTTGTCGGGAGGGCCGCGGGTTCAGTTCTTC. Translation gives CAWSLSGGPRVQFF. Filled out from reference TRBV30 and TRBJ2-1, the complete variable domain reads SQTIHQWPATLVQPVGSPLSLECTVEGTSNPNLYWYRQAAGRGLQLLFYSVGIGQISSEVPQNLSASRPQDRQFILSSKKLLLSDSGFYLCAWSLSGGPRVQFFGPGTRLTVL.

The CDR3 here is CASSSGLAEETQYF. The CDR3 coding sequence is TGTGCCAGCAGTTCGGGACTAGCGGAAGAGACCCAGTACTTC. The V and J genes are TRBV2 and TRBJ2-5; 11 nucleotides line up with TRBD2. The CDR3 is made up of 14 amino acids. Per germline, CDR1 SNHLY and CDR2 FYNNEI. V trimming: 5 bases; J trimming: 3 bases; junction bases outside the gene matches: 2.

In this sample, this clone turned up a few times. The CDR3 nucleotides are TGTGCCAGCGGGGCCCATGGAAGGTCCTACGAGCAGTACTTC. It encodes CASGAHGRSYEQYF. This rearrangement joins TRBV27 to TRBJ2-7; possible D gene TRBD1, 5 bases. This CDR3 has 14 residues. Germline loops: CDR1 MNHEY, CDR2 SMNVEV (reference sequence). V lost 8 bases and J 1 base, leaving 15 bases between the germline ends.

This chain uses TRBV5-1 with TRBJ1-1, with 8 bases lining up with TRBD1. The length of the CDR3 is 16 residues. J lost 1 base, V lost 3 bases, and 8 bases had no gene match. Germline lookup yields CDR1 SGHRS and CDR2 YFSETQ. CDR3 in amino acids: CASSSRPGQANTEAFF. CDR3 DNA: TGCGCCAGCAGCTCGAGACCGGGACAGGCGAACACTGAAGCTTTCTTT.

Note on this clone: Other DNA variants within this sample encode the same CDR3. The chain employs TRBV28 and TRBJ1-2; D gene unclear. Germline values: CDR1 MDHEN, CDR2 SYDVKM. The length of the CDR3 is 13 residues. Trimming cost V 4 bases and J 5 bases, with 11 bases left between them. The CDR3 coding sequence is TGTGCCAGCAGTTCTGGAGGGAGATATGGCTACACCTTC. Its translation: CASSSGGRYGYTF.

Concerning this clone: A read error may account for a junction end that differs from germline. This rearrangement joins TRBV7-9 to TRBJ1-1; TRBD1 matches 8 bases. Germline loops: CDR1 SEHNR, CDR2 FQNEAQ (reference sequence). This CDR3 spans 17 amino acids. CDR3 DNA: TGTTCCAGCAGCACCCCGGGACAGGTGGCCCTGAACACTGAAGCTTTCTTT. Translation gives CSSSTPGQVALNTEAFF.

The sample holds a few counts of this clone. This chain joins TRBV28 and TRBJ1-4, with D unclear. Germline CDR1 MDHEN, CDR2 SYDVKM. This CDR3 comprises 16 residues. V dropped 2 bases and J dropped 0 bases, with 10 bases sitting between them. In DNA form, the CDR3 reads TGTGCCAGCAGTTTACGCCAGGTTGCAACTAATGAAAAACTGTTTTTT. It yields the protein CASSLRQVATNEKLFF.

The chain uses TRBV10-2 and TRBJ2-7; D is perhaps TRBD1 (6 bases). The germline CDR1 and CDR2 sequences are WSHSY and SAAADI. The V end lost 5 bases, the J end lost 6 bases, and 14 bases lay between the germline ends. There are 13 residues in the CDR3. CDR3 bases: TGCGCCAGCAGTCCCACAGGGTCGGGCGAGCAGTACTTC. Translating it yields CASSPTGSGEQYF.

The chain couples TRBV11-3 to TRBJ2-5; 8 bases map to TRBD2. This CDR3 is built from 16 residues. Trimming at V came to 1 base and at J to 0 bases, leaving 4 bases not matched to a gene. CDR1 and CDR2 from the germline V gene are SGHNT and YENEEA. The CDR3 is CASSLGVSGNQETQYF. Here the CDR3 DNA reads TGTGCCAGCAGCTTAGGTGTTAGCGGGAACCAAGAGACCCAGTACTTC.

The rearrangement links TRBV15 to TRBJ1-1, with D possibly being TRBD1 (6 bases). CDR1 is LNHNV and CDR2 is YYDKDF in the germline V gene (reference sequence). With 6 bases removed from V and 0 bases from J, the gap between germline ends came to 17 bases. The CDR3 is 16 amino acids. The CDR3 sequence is CATRAGTNDMNTEAFF. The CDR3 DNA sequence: TGTGCCACCAGAGCCGGGACAAACGATATGAACACTGAAGCTTTCTTT.

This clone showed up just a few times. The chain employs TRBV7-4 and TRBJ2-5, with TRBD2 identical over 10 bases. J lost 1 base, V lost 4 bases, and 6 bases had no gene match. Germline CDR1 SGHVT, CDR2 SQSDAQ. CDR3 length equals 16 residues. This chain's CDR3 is CASSCYGTSVQETQYF. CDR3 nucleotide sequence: TGTGCCAGCAGCTGTTACGGGACTAGCGTCCAAGAGACCCAGTACTTC.

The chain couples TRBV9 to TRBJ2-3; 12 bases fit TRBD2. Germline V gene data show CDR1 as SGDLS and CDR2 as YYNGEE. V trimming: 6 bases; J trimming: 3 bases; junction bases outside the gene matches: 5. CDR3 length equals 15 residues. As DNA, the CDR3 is TGTGCCAGCAACCCTAGCGGGAGGGGAACAGATACGCAGTATTTT. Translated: CASNPSGRGTDTQYF.